This T cell receptor (beta chain) came from a study of Ad26.COV2.S vaccination and SARS-CoV-2 variants. For the study at large: By the intramuscular route, Ad26.COV2.S was given once, or twice 56 days apart.

The study's findings and limits: After vaccination, reports described spike-specific CD8+ and CD4+ T cell responses as showing substantial breadth. Assessments of TCR breadth and depth may have underestimated the total T cell responses. People who got the vaccine had more spike-specific TCR breadth than people who got placebo.

Using immunoSEQ multiplex PCR, the repertoire was profiled, and TCRdb retains in-frame clones only, with some absent. The profile shows around 300,000 clones, under 90% of them singletons. Treatment of the sample: 15 to 20 received Ad26.COV2.S at low or high dose, single or two shots; roughly 5 received placebo; per-sample allocation not given. Each sample was drawn 63 days after the first injection (of vaccine or placebo). Germline CDR1 reads MNHEY; CDR2 reads SVGAGI. The CDR3 extends over 15 amino acids. Trimming cost V 7 bases and J 2 bases, with 18 bases left between them. As concerns this clone: Its antigen remains unidentified.

The J gene is TRBJ2-7, the V gene TRBV6-5; D possibly corresponds to TRBD1 (7 bases). The specimen was peripheral blood, collected in a trial of Ad26.COV2.S vaccine versus placebo. This sequence originates from a person between 18 and 65 years old who received the Ad26.COV2.S COVID-19 vaccine or a placebo. The CDR3 protein is CASTPSRRGAYEQYF. In DNA, the CDR3 is TGTGCCAGCACTCCTTCTCGCAGGGGGGCCTACGAGCAGTACTTC.